Listed below are T cell receptor beta chains from one sample, sequenced in a study of blood T cell repertoires in COVID-19. Only in-frame clones appear in the TCRdb table, and some are missing; sequencing was by immunoSEQ multiplex PCR. This sample has some 450,000 clones, with roughly 90% found just once. The sequenced sample consisted of peripheral blood. These TCRs come from a man between 18 and 29 years old with COVID-19, enrolled during active disease. Both conserved end residues are part of each CDR3. The D gene is left open where the match is weak. Expanded clones are given a class, and other clones once, few, many or no size at all.

D: NA; V: TRBV5-1; size: NA; J: TRBJ2-3; CDR3: CASSLASTDTQYF; DNA: TGCGCCAGCAGCTTGGCGAGCACAGATACGCAGTATTTT
D: NA; V: TRBV19; size: NA; J: TRBJ1-4; CDR3: CASRGASATNEKLFF; DNA: TGTGCCAGTAGGGGGGCGTCAGCAACTAATGAAAAACTGTTTTTT
D: NA; V: TRBV25-1; size: NA; J: TRBJ1-1; CDR3: CASTGAYMNTEAFF; DNA: TGTGCCAGCACGGGAGCCTACATGAACACTGAAGCTTTCTTT
D: TRBD2; V: TRBV7-9; size: NA; J: TRBJ2-7; CDR3: CASSPLGGAVYEQYF; DNA: TGTGCCAGCAGCCCCCTCGGGGGGGCTGTTTACGAGCAGTACTTC
D: NA; V: TRBV29-1; size: NA; J: TRBJ2-7; CDR3: CSVEVGDYEQYF; DNA: TGCAGCGTTGAAGTCGGGGATTACGAGCAGTACTTC
D: NA; V: TRBV4-2; size: NA; J: TRBJ2-5; CDR3: CASSQDRGLARWETQYF; DNA: TGTGCCAGCAGCCAAGACCGAGGGCTAGCGAGATGGGAGACCCAGTACTTC
D: TRBD2; V: TRBV4-2; size: NA; J: TRBJ2-1; CDR3: CASSQSVRSGGDYNEQFF; DNA: TGTGCCAGCAGCCAAAGCGTGAGATCGGGGGGGGACTACAATGAGCAGTTCTTC
D: NA; V: TRBV5-1; size: NA; J: TRBJ1-3; CDR3: CASSLDSGNTIYF; DNA: TGCGCCAGCAGCTTGGATAGCGGAAACACCATATATTTT
D: TRBD2; V: TRBV20-1; size: NA; J: TRBJ2-1; CDR3: CSASPSGSNNEQFF; DNA: TGCAGTGCTAGTCCTAGCGGGAGTAACAATGAGCAGTTCTTC
D: TRBD1; V: TRBV18; size: NA; J: TRBJ1-5; CDR3: CASSQMGGQGSNQPQHF; DNA: TGTGCCAGCTCCCAGATGGGAGGACAGGGTTCCAATCAGCCCCAGCATTTT
D: NA; V: TRBV6-5; size: once; J: TRBJ2-1; CDR3: CASSTTYLTDNEQFF; DNA: TGTGCCAGCAGCACGACATATCTGACAGACAATGAGCAGTTCTTC
D: NA; V: TRBV7-9; size: NA; J: TRBJ2-7; CDR3: CASSLQALNEQYF; DNA: TGTGCCAGCAGCTTACAGGCACTTAACGAGCAGTACTTC
D: NA; V: TRBV4-1; size: NA; J: TRBJ2-3; CDR3: CASSQDRAATDTQYF; DNA: TGCGCCAGCAGCCAAGACAGGGCCGCCACAGATACGCAGTATTTT
D: NA; V: TRBV7-3; size: NA; J: TRBJ2-1; CDR3: CASSRTPYNEQFF; DNA: TGTGCCAGCAGCAGGACTCCCTACAATGAGCAGTTCTTC
D: TRBD2; V: TRBV3-1/TRBV3-2; size: once; J: TRBJ2-5; CDR3: CASSNRLAGQETQYF; DNA: TGTGCCAGCAGCAATCGACTAGCGGGGCAAGAGACCCAGTACTTC
D: NA; V: TRBV15; size: NA; J: TRBJ2-1; CDR3: CATSRDLGASSYNEQFF; DNA: TGTGCCACCAGCAGAGATTTAGGGGCGAGCTCCTACAATGAGCAGTTCTTC
D: NA; V: TRBV12-3/TRBV12-4; size: NA; J: TRBJ2-1; CDR3: CASKMRVAEQFF; DNA: TGTGCCAGCAAGATGAGGGTCGCTGAGCAGTTCTTC
D: NA; V: TRBV10-1; size: NA; J: TRBJ1-1; CDR3: CASRSDRLNTEAFF; DNA: TGCGCCAGCAGGTCTGACAGGTTGAACACTGAAGCTTTCTTT
D: NA; V: TRBV15; size: NA; J: TRBJ2-7; CDR3: CATSRAYPNQGHYEQYF; DNA: TGTGCCACCAGCAGAGCCTACCCCAACCAGGGCCACTACGAGCAGTACTTC
D: NA; V: TRBV3-1/TRBV3-2; size: NA; J: TRBJ1-2; CDR3: CASSPQVEGYGYTF; DNA: TGTGCCAGCAGCCCCCAGGTGGAGGGGTATGGCTACACCTTC
D: NA; V: TRBV5-1; size: NA; J: TRBJ1-3; CDR3: CASSSSANSGNTIYF; DNA: TGCGCCAGCAGCTCCAGTGCCAACTCTGGAAACACCATATATTTT
D: TRBD1; V: TRBV24-1; size: NA; J: TRBJ2-2; CDR3: CATRKGQTNTGELFF; DNA: TGTGCCACCAGAAAGGGACAGACGAACACCGGGGAGCTGTTTTTT
D: NA; V: TRBV9; size: NA; J: TRBJ2-1; CDR3: CASSDSSSYNEQFF; DNA: TGTGCCAGCAGCGACAGCAGCTCCTACAATGAGCAGTTCTTC
D: TRBD1; V: TRBV5-4; size: NA; J: TRBJ2-1; CDR3: CASRGQANEQFF; DNA: TGTGCCAGCAGGGGACAGGCCAATGAGCAGTTCTTC
D: TRBD2; V: TRBV12-5; size: NA; J: TRBJ2-1; CDR3: CASGGGLAEFNNEQFF; DNA: TGTGCTAGTGGCGGAGGACTAGCGGAGTTCAACAATGAGCAGTTCTTC
D: TRBD2; V: TRBV4-1; size: NA; J: TRBJ2-3; CDR3: CASSLRGGRTDTQYF; DNA: TGCGCCAGCAGCCTCCGGGGGGGCCGCACAGATACGCAGTATTTT
D: NA; V: TRBV29-1; size: NA; J: TRBJ2-1; CDR3: CSVQRSTGEQFF; DNA: TGCAGCGTTCAGCGATCTACAGGTGAGCAGTTCTTC
D: NA; V: TRBV11-2; size: NA; J: TRBJ2-3; CDR3: CASSFLGAEGTQYF; DNA: TGTGCCAGCAGCTTTTTGGGGGCCGAGGGTACGCAGTATTTT
D: TRBD1; V: TRBV25-1; size: once; J: TRBJ2-1; CDR3: CASSADRGAYNEQFF; DNA: TGTGCCAGCAGCGCCGACAGGGGTGCCTACAATGAGCAGTTCTTC
D: NA; V: TRBV18; size: NA; J: TRBJ1-3; CDR3: CASSPTTAPGNTIYF; DNA: TGTGCCAGCTCACCAACGACAGCCCCTGGAAACACCATATATTTT
D: NA; V: TRBV4-2; size: once; J: TRBJ1-3; CDR3: CASSQVGGYTAGGNTIYF; DNA: TGTGCCAGCAGCCAAGTAGGGGGTTATACCGCAGGCGGAAACACCATATATTTT
D: NA; V: TRBV6-1; size: NA; J: TRBJ2-1; CDR3: CASSERRGTTSNEQFF; DNA: TGTGCCAGCAGTGAAAGGAGGGGGACTACTTCGAATGAGCAGTTCTTC
D: NA; V: TRBV29-1; size: NA; J: TRBJ1-1; CDR3: CSVGGTEAFF; DNA: TGCAGCGTTGGAGGGACTGAAGCTTTCTTT
D: TRBD2; V: TRBV7-3; size: once; J: TRBJ2-3; CDR3: CASSLSPVSASGITDTQYF; DNA: TGTGCCAGCAGCTTATCCCCTGTCAGTGCTAGCGGAATCACAGATACGCAGTATTTT
D: TRBD2; V: TRBV10-3; size: NA; J: TRBJ2-7; CDR3: CAISDLAGENEQYF; DNA: TGTGCCATCAGTGATCTAGCGGGAGAGAACGAGCAGTACTTC
D: TRBD2; V: TRBV27; size: NA; J: TRBJ2-2; CDR3: CASSRTSGGANTGELFF; DNA: TGTGCCAGCAGCCGGACTAGCGGGGGTGCGAACACCGGGGAGCTGTTTTTT
D: TRBD2; V: TRBV6-5; size: NA; J: TRBJ2-3; CDR3: CASSLWTRTDTQYF; DNA: TGTGCCAGCAGTCTGTGGACTAGAACAGATACGCAGTATTTT
D: NA; V: TRBV5-1; size: NA; J: TRBJ1-1; CDR3: CASSSQGEGTEAFF; DNA: TGCGCCAGCAGTTCCCAAGGGGAAGGAACTGAAGCTTTCTTT
D: NA; V: TRBV11-3; size: NA; J: TRBJ1-4; CDR3: CASSLDARVELFF; DNA: TGTGCCAGCAGCTTAGACGCCCGGGTGGAACTGTTTTTT
D: NA; V: TRBV19; size: NA; J: TRBJ2-7; CDR3: CASSSRPAGGYEQYF; DNA: TGTGCCAGTAGTTCCCGTCCAGCGGGTGGCTACGAGCAGTACTTC
D: TRBD2; V: TRBV3-1/TRBV3-2; size: NA; J: TRBJ2-2; CDR3: CASSQRFLGTRNTGELFF; DNA: TGTGCCAGCAGCCAGCGATTCCTCGGGACTAGGAACACCGGGGAGCTGTTTTTT
D: NA; V: TRBV5-8; size: NA; J: TRBJ1-2; CDR3: CASSARGAYGYTF; DNA: TGTGCCAGCAGCGCCAGGGGCGCCTATGGCTACACCTTC